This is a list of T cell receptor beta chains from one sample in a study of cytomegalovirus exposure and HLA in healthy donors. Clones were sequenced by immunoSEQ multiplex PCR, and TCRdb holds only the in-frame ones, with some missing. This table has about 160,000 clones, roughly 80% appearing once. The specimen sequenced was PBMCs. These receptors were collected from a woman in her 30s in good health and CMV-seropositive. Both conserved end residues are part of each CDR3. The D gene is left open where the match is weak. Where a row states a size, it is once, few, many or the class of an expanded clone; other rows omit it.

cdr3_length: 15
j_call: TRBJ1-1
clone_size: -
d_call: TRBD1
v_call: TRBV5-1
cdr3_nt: TGCGCCAGCACCCCACTTCAGGGGGCGAGGACTGAAGCTTTCTTT
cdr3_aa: CASTPLQGARTEAFF

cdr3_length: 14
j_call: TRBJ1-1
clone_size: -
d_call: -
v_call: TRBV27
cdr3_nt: TGTGCCAGCAGTCTCGACAGTTATAACACTGAAGCTTTCTTT
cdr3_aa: CASSLDSYNTEAFF

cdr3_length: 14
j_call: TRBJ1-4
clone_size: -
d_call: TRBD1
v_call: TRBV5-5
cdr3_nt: TGTGCCAGCACAACGAGACAGGGAGGTGAAAAACTGTTTTTT
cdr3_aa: CASTTRQGGEKLFF

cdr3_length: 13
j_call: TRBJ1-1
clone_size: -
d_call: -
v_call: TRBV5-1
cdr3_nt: TGCGCCAGCAGCTTGGACGAGTCGACCGGGGCTTTCTTT
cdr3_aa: CASSLDESTGAFF

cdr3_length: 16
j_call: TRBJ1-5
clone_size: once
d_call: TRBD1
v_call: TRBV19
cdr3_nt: TGTGCCAGTAGATGGGACAGGGGTGGAGAGAATCAGCCCCAGCATTTT
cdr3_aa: CASRWDRGGENQPQHF

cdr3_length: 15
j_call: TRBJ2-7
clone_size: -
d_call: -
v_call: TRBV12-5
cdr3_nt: TGTGCTAGTGGTTTTCGGAGGCAGTTCTCCTACGAGCAGTACTTC
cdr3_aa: CASGFRRQFSYEQYF

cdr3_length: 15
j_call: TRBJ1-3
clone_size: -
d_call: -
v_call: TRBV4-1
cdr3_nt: TGCGCCAGCAGCCAAGACAGGGGCTCTGGAAACACCATATATTTT
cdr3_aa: CASSQDRGSGNTIYF

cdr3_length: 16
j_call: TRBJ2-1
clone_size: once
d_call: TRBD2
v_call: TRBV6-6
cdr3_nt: TGTGCCAGCAGTTGGGGAGGGGACTTCTCCTACAATGAGCAGTTCTTC
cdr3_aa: CASSWGGDFSYNEQFF

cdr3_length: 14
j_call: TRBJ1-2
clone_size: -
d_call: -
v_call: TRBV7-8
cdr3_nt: TGTGCCAGCAGCGCTAACAGGGAATCTGAGGGCTACACCTTC
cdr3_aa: CASSANRESEGYTF

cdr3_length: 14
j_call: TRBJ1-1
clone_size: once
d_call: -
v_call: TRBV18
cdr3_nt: TGTGCCAGCTCACCAATTCTCAACAGTGATGAAGCTTTCTTT
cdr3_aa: CASSPILNSDEAFF

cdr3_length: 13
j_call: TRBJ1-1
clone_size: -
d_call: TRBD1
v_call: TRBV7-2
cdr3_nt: TGTGCCAGCAGCCGGGACAGGGGCACTGAAGCTTTCTTT
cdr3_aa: CASSRDRGTEAFF

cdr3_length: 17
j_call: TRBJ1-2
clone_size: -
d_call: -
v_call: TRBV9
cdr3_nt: TGTGCCAGCAGCGTAGTTTCCGGGGGGCAGGGGAACTATGGCTACACCTTC
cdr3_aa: CASSVVSGGQGNYGYTF

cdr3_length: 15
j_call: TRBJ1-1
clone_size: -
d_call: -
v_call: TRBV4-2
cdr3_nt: TGTGCCAGCAGCCCGCAGGGGTGGCCGAACACTGAAGCTTTCTTT
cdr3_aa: CASSPQGWPNTEAFF

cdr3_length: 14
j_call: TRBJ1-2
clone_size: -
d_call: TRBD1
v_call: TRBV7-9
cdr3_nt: TGTTCCAGCAGCTCGACCGGGACAGGGCATGGCTACACCTTC
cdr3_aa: CSSSSTGTGHGYTF

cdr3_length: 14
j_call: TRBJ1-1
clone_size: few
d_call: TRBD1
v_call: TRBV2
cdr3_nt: TGTGCCAGCAATTTAATGGGACAGGGCTTAGAAGCTTTCTTT
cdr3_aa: CASNLMGQGLEAFF

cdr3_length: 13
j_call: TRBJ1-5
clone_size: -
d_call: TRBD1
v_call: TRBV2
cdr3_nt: TGTGCCAGCGGAGACAGGGGCTATCAGCCCCAGCATTTT
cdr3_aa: CASGDRGYQPQHF

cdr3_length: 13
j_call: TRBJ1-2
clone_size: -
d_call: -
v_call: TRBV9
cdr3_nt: TGTGCCAGCAGCGTAGCCGGAGACTATGGCTACACCTTC
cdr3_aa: CASSVAGDYGYTF

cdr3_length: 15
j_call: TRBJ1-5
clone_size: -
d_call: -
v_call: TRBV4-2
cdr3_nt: TGTGCCAGCAGCCGCAACGCCGGGGACAACCGGCCCCAGCATTTT
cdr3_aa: CASSRNAGDNRPQHF

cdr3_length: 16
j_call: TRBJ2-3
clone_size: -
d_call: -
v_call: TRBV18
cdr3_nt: TGTGCCAGCTCACCCCCGACTAGTGGGGGCACAGATACGCAGTATTTT
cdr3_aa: CASSPPTSGGTDTQYF

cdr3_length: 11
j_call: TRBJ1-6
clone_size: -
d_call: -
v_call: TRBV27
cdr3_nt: TGTGCCAGCAGTCTAAATTCACCCCTCCACTTT
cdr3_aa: CASSLNSPLHF

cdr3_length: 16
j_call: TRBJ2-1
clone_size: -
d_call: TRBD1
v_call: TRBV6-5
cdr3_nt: TGTGCCAGCAGTTACTCTACGGGACAGGGCTACAATGAGCAGTTCTTC
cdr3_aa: CASSYSTGQGYNEQFF

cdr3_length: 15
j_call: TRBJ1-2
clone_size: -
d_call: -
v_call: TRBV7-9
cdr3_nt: TGTGCCAGCAGCTTAGCGAGGGCAGACAAATATGGCTACACCTTC
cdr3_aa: CASSLARADKYGYTF

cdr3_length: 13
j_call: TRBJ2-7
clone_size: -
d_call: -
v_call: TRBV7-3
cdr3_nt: TGTGCCAGCAGCTCCACTCGACAAAACGAGCAGTACTTC
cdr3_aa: CASSSTRQNEQYF

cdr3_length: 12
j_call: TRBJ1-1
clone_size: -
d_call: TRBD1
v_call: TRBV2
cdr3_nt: TGTGCCAGCAGTGACGGGACAGCTGAAGCTTTCTTT
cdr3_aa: CASSDGTAEAFF

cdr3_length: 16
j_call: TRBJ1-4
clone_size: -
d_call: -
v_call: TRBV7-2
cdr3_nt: TGTGCCAGCAGCTTATCCGCGCATTACCCTAATGAAAAACTGTTTTTT
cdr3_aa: CASSLSAHYPNEKLFF

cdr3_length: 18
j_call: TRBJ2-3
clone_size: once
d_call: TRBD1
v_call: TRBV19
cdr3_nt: TGTGCCAGTAGTATAGATCCGGACAGGCCCTCTAGCACAGATACGCAGTATTTT
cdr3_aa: CASSIDPDRPSSTDTQYF

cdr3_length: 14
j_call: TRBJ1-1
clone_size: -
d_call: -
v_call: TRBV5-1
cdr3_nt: TGCGCCAGCACCCTTCGGGGGGGACGGACTGAAGCTTTCTTT
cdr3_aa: CASTLRGGRTEAFF